This is a list of T cell receptor beta chains from one sample in a study of blood T cell repertoires in COVID-19. Assay: immunoSEQ multiplex PCR; the TCRdb copy retains only in-frame clones and omits some. The table lists over 100,000 clones, about 80% of them singletons. The specimen was peripheral blood. The receptors originated from a man aged 55-75 years with acute or convalescent COVID-19. Both conserved end residues are part of each CDR3. Fields, in order: CDR3 protein, CDR3 DNA, D gene, V gene, clone size, J gene. The D gene is left open where the match is weak. Where a row states a size, it is once, few, many or the class of an expanded clone; other rows omit it.

CASSLSGGTEAFF TGTGCCAGCAGCCTTTCAGGGGGCACTGAAGCTTTCTTT TRBD1 TRBV9 . TRBJ1-1
CASSLGSWGRDGYTF TGTGCCAGCAGCTTAGGGAGTTGGGGCAGGGATGGCTACACCTTC . TRBV11-2 once TRBJ1-2
CASSLTGGKPGELFF TGTGCCAGCAGTTTAACGGGAGGAAAACCCGGGGAGCTGTTTTTT TRBD2 TRBV28 . TRBJ2-2
CASSPQGVGTEAFF TGCGCCAGCAGTCCACAGGGGGTCGGCACTGAAGCTTTCTTT TRBD1 TRBV5-1 . TRBJ1-1
CASSIKAGVSSYEQYF TGTGCCAGTAGTATAAAGGCAGGGGTGAGCTCCTACGAGCAGTACTTC . TRBV19 . TRBJ2-7
CAWSADRGSNQPQHF TGTGCCTGGAGCGCTGACAGGGGAAGCAATCAGCCCCAGCATTTT TRBD1 TRBV30 . TRBJ1-5
CASRGGLNTGELFF TGTGCCAGCAGGGGGGGGTTGAACACCGGGGAGCTGTTTTTT TRBD2 TRBV25-1 . TRBJ2-2
CASSFGVGQEAFF TGTGCCAGCAGTTTTGGGGTGGGGCAAGAAGCTTTCTTT . TRBV28 . TRBJ1-1
CASSLMANRGSETQYF TGTGCCAGCAGCTTAATGGCTAATCGGGGTTCCGAGACCCAGTACTTC . TRBV7-9 . TRBJ2-5
CASSTGTGRHQPQHF TGTGCCAGCAGCACCGGGACAGGGAGACATCAGCCCCAGCATTTT TRBD1 TRBV5-8 . TRBJ1-5
CASSLGETRYNEQFF TGTGCCAGCAGTTTGGGCGAGACAAGGTACAATGAGCAGTTCTTC . TRBV6-5 . TRBJ2-1
CASSEGRETQYF TGCGCCAGCAGTGAAGGGAGGGAGACCCAGTACTTC . TRBV10-1 . TRBJ2-5
CATTQGGVDQPQHF TGTGCCACCACCCAAGGGGGAGTTGATCAGCCCCAGCATTTT . TRBV15 . TRBJ1-5
CASSGTGMNTEAFF TGTGCCAGCAGCGGGACAGGGATGAACACTGAAGCTTTCTTT TRBD1 TRBV2 . TRBJ1-1
CASSPHRGNQPQHF TGTGCCAGCAGCCCTCACAGGGGCAATCAGCCCCAGCATTTT . TRBV28 . TRBJ1-5
CASSPFGQGRGAKNIQYF TGTGCCAGCTCACCGTTCGGACAGGGACGGGGGGCCAAAAACATTCAGTACTTC TRBD1 TRBV18 . TRBJ2-4
CASSLLLAGGQQETQYF TGTGCCAGCAGCTTACTTCTAGCGGGAGGCCAACAAGAGACCCAGTACTTC TRBD2 TRBV11-2 . TRBJ2-5
CASSFSQTNEKLFF TGTGCCAGCAGCTTTTCACAGACTAATGAAAAACTGTTTTTT . TRBV5-6 . TRBJ1-4
CASSMNRTNTEAFF TGTGCCAGCAGCATGAACAGGACGAACACTGAAGCTTTCTTT . TRBV27 . TRBJ1-1
CASSESGRGGVGEQYF TGCGCCAGCAGTGAGTCGGGGCGCGGAGGGGTAGGTGAGCAGTACTTC . TRBV10-2 . TRBJ2-7
CASSEEGAYGNTIYF TGTGCCAGCAGTGAAGAGGGGGCGTATGGAAACACCATATATTTT TRBD1 TRBV6-1 . TRBJ1-3
CASSLVSLPTGELFF TGTGCCAGCAGTTTAGTCAGTCTCCCTACCGGGGAGCTGTTTTTT . TRBV28 few TRBJ2-2
CASSLLAKYNTGELFF TGTGCCAGCTCACTGCTAGCGAAGTATAACACCGGGGAGCTGTTTTTT . TRBV18 . TRBJ2-2
CASSYSTGGGYGYTF TGTGCCAGCAGTTACTCGACAGGGGGAGGCTATGGCTACACCTTC TRBD1 TRBV6-5 . TRBJ1-2
CASSVGIAGGPTGELFF TGTGCCAGCAGCGTAGGTATAGCGGGAGGTCCCACCGGGGAGCTGTTTTTT TRBD2 TRBV9 . TRBJ2-2
CASRTQEYGYTF TGTGCCAGCAGGACCCAGGAATATGGCTACACCTTC . TRBV28 . TRBJ1-2
CASSPPGRTQETQYF TGCGCCAGCAGCCCTCCGGGCAGGACACAAGAGACCCAGTACTTC . TRBV4-1 . TRBJ2-5
CASSTDTYSLNTEAFF TGTGCCAGCAGCACCGACACTTACTCCTTGAACACTGAAGCTTTCTTT . TRBV28 . TRBJ1-1
CSVEGTLGSTDTQYF TGCAGCGTTGAAGGGACTCTCGGAAGCACAGATACGCAGTATTTT . TRBV29-1 . TRBJ2-3
CASRGTGSPLHF TGTGCCAGCAGAGGGACTGGGTCACCCCTCCACTTT . TRBV2 medium-sized TRBJ1-6
CASSQQVNQPQHF TGTGCCAGCAGCCAGCAGGTCAATCAGCCCCAGCATTTT . TRBV3-1/TRBV3-2 . TRBJ1-5
CATSRGQGTEAFF TGTGCCACCAGCAGAGGACAGGGCACTGAAGCTTTCTTT TRBD1 TRBV15 once TRBJ1-1
CASRKRGLANTGELFF TGTGCCAGCAGAAAAAGGGGACTAGCAAACACCGGGGAGCTGTTTTTT TRBD2 TRBV5-5 many TRBJ2-2
CSASQGTGTYSNQPQHF TGCAGTGCTAGTCAGGGGACAGGGACGTATAGCAATCAGCCCCAGCATTTT TRBD1 TRBV20-1 . TRBJ1-5
CASSLSLGTEAFF TGTGCCAGCAGTTTGTCTCTCGGCACTGAAGCTTTCTTT . TRBV27 once TRBJ1-1
CASSFLENTEELFF TGTGCCAGCAGTTTCTTGGAGAACACCGAGGAGCTGTTTTTT . TRBV6-5 . TRBJ2-2
CASSLGTGQNNEQFF TGTGCCAGCAGCTTAGGGACAGGGCAAAACAATGAGCAGTTCTTC TRBD1 TRBV11-2 . TRBJ2-1
CASSSDRGRGETQYF TGCGCCAGCAGCTCGGACAGGGGGCGCGGGGAGACCCAGTACTTC TRBD1 TRBV5-1 . TRBJ2-5
CASSHTGANKINYGYTF TGTGCCAGCAGCCACACAGGGGCAAACAAAATAAACTATGGCTACACCTTC TRBD1 TRBV5-5 . TRBJ1-2
CASSPALGGTYEQYF TGTGCCAGTAGTCCCGCTTTGGGGGGTACCTACGAGCAGTACTTC . TRBV19 once TRBJ2-7
CATSDFTRVGSGRANEQFF TGTGCCACCAGTGACTTCACCCGCGTTGGTAGCGGGAGGGCCAATGAGCAGTTCTTC TRBD2 TRBV24-1 once TRBJ2-1
CASSLTQGDYTF TGTGCCAGCAGCTTAACCCAGGGGGACTACACCTTC TRBD1 TRBV7-9 . TRBJ1-2
CASSFGGEETQYF TGTGCCAGCAGCTTCGGAGGGGAAGAGACCCAGTACTTC . TRBV5-4 . TRBJ2-5
CASSTSDRGYRGNEKLFF TGTGCCAGTAGTACCTCCGACAGGGGTTACCGGGGTAATGAAAAACTGTTTTTT TRBD1 TRBV19 . TRBJ1-4
CVLFGGKGNTIYF TGTGTCCTTTTCGGGGGGAAAGGAAACACCATATATTTT . TRBV5-4 . TRBJ1-3
CASMNRANQPQHF TGTGCCAGCATGAACAGGGCAAATCAGCCCCAGCATTTT . TRBV2 . TRBJ1-5
CATSDQRTGTGQPQHF TGTGCCACCAGTGACCAGCGGACAGGGACGGGTCAGCCCCAGCATTTT TRBD1 TRBV24-1 few TRBJ1-5
CASSLGSGRIDTQYF TGTGCCAGCAGCTTGGGATCCGGGAGGATAGATACGCAGTATTTT TRBD2 TRBV5-4 . TRBJ2-3
CASSLRGAYGYTF TGTGCCAGCAGTTTACGAGGAGCCTATGGCTACACCTTC . TRBV27 . TRBJ1-2
CASSQGQGSQPQHF TGTGCCAGCAGCCAGGGACAGGGGTCTCAGCCCCAGCATTTT TRBD1 TRBV27 . TRBJ1-5
CSVVPRGRLTEAFF TGCAGCGTTGTCCCCAGGGGGCGGCTCACTGAAGCTTTCTTT TRBD1 TRBV29-1 . TRBJ1-1
CASSDTLTYSYEQYF TGTGCCAGCAGCGATACCCTCACCTACTCCTACGAGCAGTACTTC . TRBV2 . TRBJ2-7
CASSPGQGFTDTQYF TGTGCCAGCTCACCGGGACAGGGCTTCACAGATACGCAGTATTTT TRBD1 TRBV18 . TRBJ2-3